Here is one TCR beta chain with its context. Tumor samples were obtained before definitive surgery or chemotherapy. Only in-frame clones appear in the TCRdb table, and some are missing; sequencing was by immunoSEQ multiplex PCR. The sample lists tens of thousands of clones; around 84% were seen once. This record belongs to a study of high-grade serous ovarian cancer treatment subgroups. The CDR3 contains 11 residues. Sequencing input: tumor tissue. The chain combines TRBV21-1 with TRBJ1-5; the DNA was not used to check the table's D call, TRBD1. TRBV21-1 is labeled a pseudogene. The TCR comes from a human donor with high-grade serous ovarian cancer. CDR3 amino acids: CARGPPQPQHF. As DNA, the CDR3 is TGTGCCAGGGGGCCCCCTCAGCCCCAGCATTTT.